One sample yielded the 18 T cell receptor beta chains listed below, sequenced in a study of T cell changes during pregnancy in multiple sclerosis. The table came from immunoSEQ multiplex PCR; TCRdb's copy has only in-frame clones and leaves some out. Of tens of thousands of clones in the sample, about nine tenths were seen once. The input for sequencing was peripheral blood, taken in the first trimester of pregnancy. The receptors originated from a female donor in good health, enrolled as a control in a pregnancy study.

A note on this clone: Germline is not matched at one junction end, which may reflect a read error. V usage is TRBV19 and J usage is TRBJ2-1; 8 nucleotides agree with TRBD2. The CDR3 consists of 14 residues. The germline CDR1 and CDR2 sequences are LNHDA and SQIVND (reference sequence). The chain's CDR3 is CASSLSGSYSEQFF. The CDR3 nucleotides are TGTGCCAGTAGTCTCAGCGGGAGTTACAGTGAGCAGTTCTTC.

The V gene is TRBV7-7, the J gene TRBJ2-7, with 9 bases identical to TRBD1. This CDR3 has 14 amino acids. The germline V gene encodes CDR1 SSHAT and CDR2 FNYEAQ (reference sequence). Losses at the gene ends were 1 base for V and 5 bases for J; bases not matched to a gene: 3. In DNA form, the CDR3 reads TGTGCCAGCAGCTTAGAACAGGGGGCCCACGAGCAGTACTTC. This codes for CASSLEQGAHEQYF.

V is TRBV7-2 and J is TRBJ2-7; D is perhaps TRBD1 (6 bases). Germline CDR1 is SGHTA and CDR2 is FQGNSA. This CDR3 spans 13 amino acids. The ends were cut back, 4 bases at V and 3 bases at J, with 10 bases in the middle. The CDR3: CASSSLTGYEQYF. The CDR3 DNA follows: TGTGCCAGCAGCTCGTTGACAGGCTACGAGCAGTACTTC.

The chain couples TRBV6-5 to TRBJ2-3, with no clear D. The CDR3 is 13 amino acids. V was cut by 2 bases and J by 10 bases, with 13 bases left in between. Per germline, CDR1 MNHEY and CDR2 SVGAGI. Here the CDR3 reads CASSYGAGWAQYF. CDR3 nucleotide sequence: TGTGCCAGCAGTTACGGTGCAGGTTGGGCGCAGTATTTT.

This rearrangement joins TRBV19 to TRBJ1-5, with no clear D. There are 15 residues in the CDR3. V was trimmed by 7 bases and J by 2 bases, leaving 15 bases between them. Germline CDR1 reads LNHDA; CDR2 reads SQIVND (reference sequence). CDR3 protein: CASTGGLNRNQPQHF. For the CDR3, the DNA is TGTGCCAGTACCGGAGGACTCAACCGCAATCAGCCCCAGCATTTT.

The chain links TRBV4-3 to TRBJ2-5; TRBD1 aligns across 10 bases. Germline values: CDR1 LGHNA, CDR2 YSLEER. J lost 5 bases, V lost 1 base, and 10 bases had no gene match. The CDR3 consists of 17 residues. The chain's CDR3 is CASSQGSGTGVIETQYF. The DNA for the CDR3 is TGCGCCAGCAGCCAAGGTTCGGGGACAGGGGTGATCGAGACCCAGTACTTC.

The rearrangement uses TRBV19 and TRBJ2-1; TRBD2 agrees at 9 bases. Germline V lookup: CDR1 LNHDA, CDR2 SQIVND (reference sequence). V trimming: 5 bases; J trimming: 9 bases; junction bases outside the gene matches: 5. The CDR3 has 13 residues. In nucleotides, the CDR3 is TGTGCCAGTAGTCTTAGCGGGAGAACTGAGCAGTTCTTC. Translating it yields CASSLSGRTEQFF.

This clone was seen just once. The V gene is TRBV28, the J gene TRBJ2-3; TRBD2 agrees at 8 bases. The CDR3 length is 14 residues. Trimming took 3 bases from V and 6 from J; bases not matched to a gene: 5. In germline, CDR1 is MDHEN, CDR2 SYDVKM. The CDR3 loop reads CASSFSGSADTQYF. CDR3 in DNA: TGTGCCAGCAGTTTCAGCGGGAGCGCGGATACGCAGTATTTT.

The chain carries TRBV28 and TRBJ1-3; TRBD1 is a possible D gene (6 bases). V shed 2 bases and J shed 6 bases, with 11 bases lying between them. This CDR3 is built from 14 residues. CDR1 is MDHEN, CDR2 SYDVKM, per germline. This CDR3 is CASSLGGAENTIYF. For the CDR3, the DNA is TGTGCCAGCAGTTTAGGGGGGGCAGAAAACACCATATATTTT.

The rearrangement joins TRBV6-1 to TRBJ1-4, with 7 bases fitting TRBD1. The CDR3 covers 15 residues. CDR1 is MNHNS, CDR2 SASEGT, per germline. V lost 2 bases to trimming and J lost 8 bases; unmatched junction nucleotides: 8. The CDR3 nucleotides are TGTGCCAGCAGTGAACAGGGGGGAATTGGGGAAAAACTGTTTTTT. This sequence encodes CASSEQGGIGEKLFF.

With respect to this clone: At one boundary the junction diverges from the germline segment, which might be a read error. Other DNA sequences of this sample code for an identical CDR3. The chain uses TRBV15 and TRBJ1-1; tentative D call: TRBD1 (5 bases). Germline V gene sequence: CDR1 LNHNV, CDR2 YYDKDF (reference sequence). This CDR3 spans 13 amino acids. This CDR3 reads CATSRDSNTEAFF. The CDR3 nucleotides are TGCGCCACCAGCAGAGACAGTAACACTGAAGCTTTCTTT.

J is TRBJ2-1 and V is TRBV5-3, with 10 bases that match TRBD2. TRBV5-3 is identified as an open reading frame with a role that is uncertain. The CDR3 spans 20 residues. V lost 6 bases to trimming and J lost 1 base; unmatched junction nucleotides: 19. The CDR3 DNA sequence: TGTGCCAGAAAACACCTTCCTGGGCTAGCGGGAGAGAGGTCCTACAATGAGCAGTTCTTC. Protein sequence: CARKHLPGLAGERSYNEQFF.

The chain recombines TRBV15 with TRBJ2-1, with D tentatively TRBD1 (5 bases). This CDR3 spans 14 amino acids. Germline loops: CDR1 LNHNV, CDR2 YYDKDF (reference sequence). The V end was cut by 5 bases, the J end by 2 bases, with 10 bases between. DNA for the CDR3: TGTGCCACCAGCCCCAGGGTTACCTACAATGAGCAGTTCTTC. Amino acids: CATSPRVTYNEQFF.

J is TRBJ1-5 and V is TRBV28; D remains ambiguous. CDR1 and CDR2 from the germline V gene are MDHEN and SYDVKM. Trimming left V 6 bases short and J 0 bases short, with 3 bases between. CDR3 length equals 12 residues. The CDR3 bases are TGTGCCAGCAGATATAGCAATCAGCCCCAGCATTTT. The encoded protein is CASRYSNQPQHF.

Here the CDR3 reads CASSPSLAGQGEQYF. The CDR3 DNA reads TGTGCCAGCAGCCCATCACTAGCGGGACAGGGGGAACAGTACTTC. This rearrangement joins TRBV11-2 to TRBJ2-7; tentative D call: TRBD1 (11 bases). The CDR3 spans 15 residues. V lost 5 bases, J lost 10 bases, and 24 bases lay in between. Looked up from germline, CDR1 is SGHAT and CDR2 is FQNNGV.

V and J are TRBV9 and TRBJ2-3; possible D gene TRBD2, 5 bases. Germline values: CDR1 SGDLS, CDR2 YYNGEE. Deletions cut 3 bases from V and 4 bases from J, with 12 bases between. The CDR3 has 14 residues. The CDR3 here is CASSASTAADTQYF. DNA for the CDR3: TGTGCCAGCAGCGCTAGCACTGCGGCAGATACGCAGTATTTT.

The gene calls are TRBV4-2 and TRBJ1-4; perhaps TRBD1 as D (6 bases). Per germline, CDR1 LGHNA and CDR2 YNFKEQ. The V and J ends lost 4 bases and 7 bases respectively, with 13 bases between them. The length of the CDR3 is 14 residues. The CDR3 region has the DNA TGTGCCAGCAGCCCCGGCCAGGGGACTGAAAAACTGTTTTTT. Amino acid sequence: CASSPGQGTEKLFF.

CDR3 bases: TGCGCCAGCAGCACAGGCGGGGCTAGCACAGATACGCAGTATTTT. The encoded protein is CASSTGGASTDTQYF. This sequence joins TRBV5-1 and TRBJ2-3; D is perhaps TRBD2 (6 bases). CDR3 size: 15 residues. CDR1 and CDR2 from the germline V gene are SGHRS and YFSETQ. V shed 4 bases and J shed 0 bases, with 12 bases lying between them.